The entry that follows covers one TCR beta chain sequence. After removal of 2 bases from V and 4 bases from J, the junction contained 1 base not matched to a gene. Per germline, CDR1 DFQATT and CDR2 SNEGSKA (reference sequence). CDR3 size: 12 residues. These data come from a study of CD8 T cells in Susac syndrome. RNA amounts of about 0.5 to 1 ug underwent reverse transcription with random hexamers. Using its own MiXCR run on the immunoSEQ multiplex PCR reads, TCRdb lists one record per CDR3 protein. The sample lists more than 200,000 distinct CDR3 sequences; about 95% were seen once. The sequencing sample was made of CD4+ T cells from PBMCs. The chain joins TRBV20-1 to TRBJ2-5; 7 positions agree with TRBD1. The clonotype comes from a human donor with Susac syndrome. The CDR3 reads CSARRQGETQYF. The CDR3 nucleotides read TGCAGTGCTAGAAGACAGGGAGAGACCCAGTACTTC.